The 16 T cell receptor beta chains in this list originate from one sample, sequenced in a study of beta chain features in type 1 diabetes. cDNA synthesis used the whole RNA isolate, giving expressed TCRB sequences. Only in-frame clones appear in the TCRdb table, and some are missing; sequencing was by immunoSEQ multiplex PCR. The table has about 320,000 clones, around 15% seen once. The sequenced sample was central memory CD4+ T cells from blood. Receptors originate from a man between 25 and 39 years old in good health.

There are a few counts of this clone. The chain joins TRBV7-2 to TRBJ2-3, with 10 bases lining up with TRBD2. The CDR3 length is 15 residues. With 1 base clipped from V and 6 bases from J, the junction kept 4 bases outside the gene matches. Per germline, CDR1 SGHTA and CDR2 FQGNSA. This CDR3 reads CASSLGPSGSDTQYF. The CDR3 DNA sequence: TGTGCCAGCAGCTTAGGCCCTAGCGGGAGTGATACGCAGTATTTT.

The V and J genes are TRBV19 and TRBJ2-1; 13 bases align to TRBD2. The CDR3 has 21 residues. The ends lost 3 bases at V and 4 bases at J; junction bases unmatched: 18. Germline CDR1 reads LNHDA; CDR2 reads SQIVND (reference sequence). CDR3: CASSIMGPRRTSGSLYNEQFF. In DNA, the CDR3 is TGTGCCAGTAGTATCATGGGCCCGCGTCGGACTAGCGGGAGCTTGTACAATGAGCAGTTCTTC.

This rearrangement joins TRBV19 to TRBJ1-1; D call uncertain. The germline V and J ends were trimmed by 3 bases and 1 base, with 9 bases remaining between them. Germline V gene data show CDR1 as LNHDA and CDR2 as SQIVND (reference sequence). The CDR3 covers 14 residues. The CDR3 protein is CASSISSANTEAFF. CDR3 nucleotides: TGTGCCAGTAGTATCAGCAGCGCGAACACTGAAGCTTTCTTT.

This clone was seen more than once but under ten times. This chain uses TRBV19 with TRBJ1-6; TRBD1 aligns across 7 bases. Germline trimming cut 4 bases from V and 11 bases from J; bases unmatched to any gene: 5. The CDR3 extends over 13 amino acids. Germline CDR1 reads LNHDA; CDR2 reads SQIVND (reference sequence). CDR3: CASSTLQGTPLHF. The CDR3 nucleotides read TGTGCCAGTAGTACTCTACAGGGGACACCCCTCCACTTT.

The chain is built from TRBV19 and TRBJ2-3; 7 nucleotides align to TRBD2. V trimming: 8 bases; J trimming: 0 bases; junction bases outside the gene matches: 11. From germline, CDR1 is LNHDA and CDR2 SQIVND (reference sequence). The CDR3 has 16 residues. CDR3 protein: CASSVQAGVSTDTQYF. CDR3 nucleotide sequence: TGTGCCAGTTCGGTGCAGGCGGGGGTTAGCACAGATACGCAGTATTTT.

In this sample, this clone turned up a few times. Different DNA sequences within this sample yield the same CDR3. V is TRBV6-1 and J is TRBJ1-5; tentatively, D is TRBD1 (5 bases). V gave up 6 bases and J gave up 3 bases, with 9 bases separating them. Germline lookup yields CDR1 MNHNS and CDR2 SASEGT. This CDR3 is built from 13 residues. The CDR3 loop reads CASRPTVNQPQHF. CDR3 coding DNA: TGTGCCAGCAGGCCGACAGTCAATCAGCCCCAGCATTTT.

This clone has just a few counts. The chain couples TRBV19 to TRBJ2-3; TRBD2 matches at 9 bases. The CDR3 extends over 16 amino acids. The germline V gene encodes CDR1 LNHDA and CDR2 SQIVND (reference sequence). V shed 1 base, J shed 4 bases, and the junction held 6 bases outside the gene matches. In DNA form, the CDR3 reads TGTGCCAGTAGTATAGTGGCGGGGGGGCGTGCAGATACGCAGTATTTT. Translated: CASSIVAGGRADTQYF. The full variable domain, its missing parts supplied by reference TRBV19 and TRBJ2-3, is DGGITQSPKYLFRKEGQNVTLSCEQNLNHDAMYWYRQDPGQGLRLIYYSQIVNDFQKGDIAEGYSVSREKKESFPLTVTSAQKNPTAFYLCASSIVAGGRADTQYFGPGTRLTVL.

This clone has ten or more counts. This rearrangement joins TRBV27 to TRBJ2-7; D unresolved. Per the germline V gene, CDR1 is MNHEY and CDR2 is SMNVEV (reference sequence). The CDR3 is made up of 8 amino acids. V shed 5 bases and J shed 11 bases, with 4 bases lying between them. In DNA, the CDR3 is TGTGCCAGCAGTCAAAAGTACTTC. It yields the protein CASSQKYF.

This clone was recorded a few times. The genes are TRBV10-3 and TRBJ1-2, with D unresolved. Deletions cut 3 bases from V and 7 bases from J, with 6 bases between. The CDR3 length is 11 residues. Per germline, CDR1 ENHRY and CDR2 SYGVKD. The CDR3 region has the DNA TGTGCCATCAGTGACTCCAGTGGCTACACCTTC. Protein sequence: CAISDSSGYTF.

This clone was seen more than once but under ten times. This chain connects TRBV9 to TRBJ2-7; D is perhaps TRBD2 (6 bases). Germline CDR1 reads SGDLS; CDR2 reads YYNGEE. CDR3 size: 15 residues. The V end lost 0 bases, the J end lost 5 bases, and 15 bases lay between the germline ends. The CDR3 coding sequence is TGTGCCAGCAGCGTAGTGAGTGGCGGGGCCGACGAGCAGTACTTC. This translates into CASSVVSGGADEQYF.

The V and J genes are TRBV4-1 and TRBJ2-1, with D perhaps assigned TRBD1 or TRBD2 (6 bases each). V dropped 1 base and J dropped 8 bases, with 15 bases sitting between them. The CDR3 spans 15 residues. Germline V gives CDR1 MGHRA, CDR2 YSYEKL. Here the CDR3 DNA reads TGCGCCAGCAGCCAAGGGGCGGCTAGGGGGGATGAGCAGTTCTTC. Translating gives CASSQGAARGDEQFF.

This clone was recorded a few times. In DNA, the CDR3 is TGTGCCAGCAGTAACAAAGAGACCCAGTACTTC. This gives the protein CASSNKETQYF. The genes are TRBV6-5 and TRBJ2-5; no definite D call. V was shortened by 5 bases and J by 3 bases, with 4 bases between the two germline ends. The CDR3 is made up of 11 amino acids. The germline gives CDR1 MNHEY, CDR2 SVGAGI.

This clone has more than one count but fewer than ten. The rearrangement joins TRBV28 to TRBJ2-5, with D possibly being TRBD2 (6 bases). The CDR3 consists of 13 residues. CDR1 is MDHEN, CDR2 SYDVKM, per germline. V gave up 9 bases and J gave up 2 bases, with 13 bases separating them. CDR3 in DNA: TGTGCCAGTAGCGGTTTCGGACAAGAGACCCAGTACTTC. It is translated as CASSGFGQETQYF.

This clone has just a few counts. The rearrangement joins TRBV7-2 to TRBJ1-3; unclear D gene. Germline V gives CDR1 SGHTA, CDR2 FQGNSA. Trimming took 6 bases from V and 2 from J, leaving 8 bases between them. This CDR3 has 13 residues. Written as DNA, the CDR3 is TGTGCCAGCAGTACCGGGGCTGGAAACACCATATATTTT. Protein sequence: CASSTGAGNTIYF.

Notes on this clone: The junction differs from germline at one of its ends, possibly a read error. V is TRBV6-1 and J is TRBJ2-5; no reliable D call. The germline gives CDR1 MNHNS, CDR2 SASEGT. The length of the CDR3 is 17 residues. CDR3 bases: TGTGCCATCAGTGAGTCGTCCCGCGGCACGAAAAAAGAGACCCAGTACTTC. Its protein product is CAISESSRGTKKETQYF.

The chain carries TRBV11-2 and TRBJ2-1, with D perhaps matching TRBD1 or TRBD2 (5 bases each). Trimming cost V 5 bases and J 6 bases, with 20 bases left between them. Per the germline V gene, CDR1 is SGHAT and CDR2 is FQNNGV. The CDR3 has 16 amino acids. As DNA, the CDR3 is TGTGCCAGCAGCCCTACAACCGGGGCAAATATCAATGAGCAGTTCTTC. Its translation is CASSPTTGANINEQFF.